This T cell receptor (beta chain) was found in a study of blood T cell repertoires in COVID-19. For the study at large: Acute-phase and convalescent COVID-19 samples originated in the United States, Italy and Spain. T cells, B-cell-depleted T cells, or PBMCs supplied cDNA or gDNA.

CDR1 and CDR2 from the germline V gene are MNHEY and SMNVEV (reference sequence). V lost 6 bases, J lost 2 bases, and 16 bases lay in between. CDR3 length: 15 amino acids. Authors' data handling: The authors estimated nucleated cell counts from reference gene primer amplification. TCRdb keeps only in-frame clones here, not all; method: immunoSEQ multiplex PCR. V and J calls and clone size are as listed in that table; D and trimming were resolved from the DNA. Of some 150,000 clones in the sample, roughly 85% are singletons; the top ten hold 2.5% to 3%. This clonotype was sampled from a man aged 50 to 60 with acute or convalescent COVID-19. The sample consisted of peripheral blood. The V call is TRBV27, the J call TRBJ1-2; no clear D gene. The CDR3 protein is CASRFSAAKNYGYTF. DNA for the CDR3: TGTGCCAGCAGGTTTTCGGCGGCAAAAAACTATGGCTACACCTTC.